These T cell receptor beta chains were read from a single sample in a study of T cell changes during pregnancy in multiple sclerosis. TCRdb's copy holds only in-frame clones and misses some; the assay was immunoSEQ multiplex PCR. Of 55,000 to 70,000 clones listed, about 89% were seen once; the top ten hold around 1.8%. The sample was peripheral blood, taken after pregnancy. The receptors derive from a female donor with multiple sclerosis, enrolled in a pregnancy study. Both conserved end residues are part of each CDR3. A D gene is named only where the DNA matches it firmly. For some rows the clone size is stated as once, few or many, or as a class when expanded; others skip it.

v_call	clone_size	j_call	d_call	cdr3_aa	cdr3_nt
TRBV14	NA	TRBJ1-6	NA	CASNDNGSPLHF	TGTGCCAGCAATGATAATGGCTCACCCCTCCACTTT
TRBV27	NA	TRBJ2-7	NA	CASSLWGSFSYEQYF	TGTGCCAGCAGTTTATGGGGCAGCTTCTCCTACGAGCAGTACTTC
TRBV2	NA	TRBJ2-4	NA	CASTEIWGRSQYF	TGTGCCAGCACCGAAATCTGGGGGCGGAGTCAGTACTTC
TRBV7-9	NA	TRBJ2-5	TRBD2	CASSIAGEVETQYF	TGTGCCAGCAGCATAGCGGGGGAGGTGGAGACCCAGTACTTC
TRBV6-4	NA	TRBJ2-1	TRBD2	CASSDGTSGGDNEQFF	TGTGCCAGCAGTGACGGGACTAGCGGGGGAGACAATGAGCAGTTCTTC
TRBV7-9	NA	TRBJ2-5	NA	CASSWSTLHQETQYF	TGTGCCAGCAGCTGGAGTACTCTCCACCAAGAGACCCAGTACTTC
TRBV7-9	few	TRBJ1-1	TRBD1	CASSPRGQLTAGAFF	TGTGCCAGCAGCCCAAGGGGACAGTTAACGGCGGGCGCTTTCTTT
TRBV7-3	NA	TRBJ2-2	NA	CASSQGSTGELFF	TGTGCCAGCAGTCAGGGGAGTACCGGGGAGCTGTTTTTT
TRBV5-1	once	TRBJ2-5	NA	CASSPPRGETQYF	TGCGCCAGCAGCCCCCCCCGAGGGGAGACCCAGTACTTC
TRBV7-9	NA	TRBJ2-1	NA	CASSLTAGSYNEQFF	TGTGCCAGCAGCTTAACTGCGGGCTCCTACAATGAGCAGTTCTTC
TRBV7-9	NA	TRBJ2-7	TRBD1	CASSLGSTGYYEQYF	TGTGCCAGCAGCTTAGGGTCGACAGGGTACTACGAGCAGTACTTC
TRBV2	NA	TRBJ2-1	TRBD2	CASSAARVAGYNEQFF	TGTGCCAGCAGTGCCGCCAGAGTAGCGGGGTACAATGAGCAGTTCTTC
TRBV18	NA	TRBJ1-4	NA	CASSAGGSNEKLFF	TGTGCCAGCTCCGCAGGTGGTTCAAATGAAAAACTGTTTTTT
TRBV9	NA	TRBJ1-2	NA	CASSVQPGSYGYTF	TGTGCCAGCAGCGTTCAACCGGGTTCCTATGGCTACACCTTC
TRBV30	NA	TRBJ2-1	TRBD2	CAWSRSGGAGEQFF	TGTGCCTGGAGTAGGAGCGGGGGGGCGGGCGAGCAGTTCTTC
TRBV5-4	NA	TRBJ2-7	NA	CASSLDLGPYEQYF	TGTGCCAGCAGCTTGGACCTGGGGCCCTACGAGCAGTACTTC
TRBV28	NA	TRBJ1-1	NA	CASSPRRGTEAFF	TGTGCCAGCAGTCCCCGGCGGGGCACTGAAGCTTTCTTT
TRBV7-9	NA	TRBJ1-5	TRBD1	CASSLGQDSNQPQHF	TGTGCCAGCAGCTTGGGACAGGATAGCAATCAGCCCCAGCATTTT
TRBV18	once	TRBJ1-1	TRBD1	CASSPRQGEGTEAFF	TGTGCCAGCTCACCCAGACAGGGCGAAGGCACTGAAGCTTTCTTT
TRBV4-3	NA	TRBJ2-7	NA	CASSTRGAALEEQYF	TGCGCCAGCAGCACCCGGGGAGCGGCGCTTGAGGAGCAGTACTTC
TRBV18	NA	TRBJ1-1	TRBD1	CASSPNRDREAFF	TGTGCCAGCTCACCCAACCGGGACAGGGAAGCTTTCTTT
TRBV14	NA	TRBJ1-2	NA	CASSMRLETEYGYTF	TGTGCCAGCAGCATGCGGCTGGAAACGGAATATGGCTACACCTTC